Below are 2 T cell receptor beta chains sequenced from a single sample in a study of OX40 agonist ivuxolimab in advanced cancers. Using immunoSEQ multiplex PCR, the repertoire was profiled, and TCRdb retains in-frame clones only, with some absent. Of tens of thousands of clones listed, 75% to 90% are singletons. Material: CD4+ or CD8+ T cells sorted from blood, obtained in a trial of the OX40 agonist ivuxolimab. These TCRs come from an adult with an advanced solid tumor such as melanoma, head and neck, liver or kidney cancer.

The chain couples TRBV30 to TRBJ2-1, with D unresolved. The V and J ends lost 4 bases and 6 bases respectively, with 16 bases between them. CDR1 is GTSNPN, CDR2 SVGIG, per germline (reference sequence). This CDR3 has 14 residues. The DNA for the CDR3 is TGTGCCTGGAAGGTACTCACTGGGATCAATGAGCAGTTCTTC. It translates to CAWKVLTGINEQFF.

This sequence joins TRBV28 and TRBJ1-1; TRBD1 might be the D (5 bases). The germline V gene encodes CDR1 MDHEN and CDR2 SYDVKM. V lost 2 bases, J lost 4 bases, and 14 bases lay in between. There are 15 residues in the CDR3. The CDR3 DNA is TGTGCCAGCAGTTTAAGGGGCGTTGGGGGCACTGAAGCTTTCTTT. Translating it yields CASSLRGVGGTEAFF. Drawing the rest from reference TRBV28 and TRBJ1-1, the complete variable domain is DVKVTQSSRYLVKRTGEKVFLECVQDMDHENMFWYRQDPGLGLRLIYFSYDVKMKEKGDIPEGYSVSREKKERFSLILESASTNQTSMYLCASSLRGVGGTEAFFGQGTRLTVV.